Below are 18 T cell receptor beta chains sequenced from a single sample in a study of identical twins. In TCRdb, the 5' RACE reads were re-called with MiXCR into one record per CDR3 protein. The sample includes roughly 190,000 distinct CDR3 sequences, more than 15% of them seen just once. The same specimen was also included in a second study, on T cells expressing NK-cell markers.

The sequenced sample consisted of CD8+ T cells sorted from blood. These receptors originate from a woman aged 18-29 years in good health.

The sample holds a few counts of this clonotype. This chain links TRBV12-3 or TRBV12-4 with TRBJ1-1, with 12 bases lining up with TRBD1. CDR3 length: 12 amino acids. Trimming removed 5 bases from V and 14 bases from J; junction bases left unmatched: 6. Here the CDR3 reads CASSPGQGARFF. As DNA, the CDR3 is TGTGCCAGCAGTCCGGGACAGGGGGCGAGGTTCTTT.

This clonotype was counted at least ten times. The V call is TRBV12-3 or TRBV12-4, the J call TRBJ2-1, with D possibly TRBD2 on 6 matching bases. The CDR3 runs to 16 residues. V dropped 3 bases and J dropped 5 bases, with 17 bases sitting between them. CDR3 in amino acids: CASSLRGSGLNNEQFF. The CDR3, as DNA: TGTGCCAGCAGTTTGAGGGGATCGGGACTGAACAATGAGCAGTTCTTC.

In its sample, this clonotype was seen many times. The rearrangement links TRBV6-4 to TRBJ2-1; D ambiguous. Germline assignment: CDR1 MRHNA and CDR2 SNTAGT. V lost 3 bases, J lost 5 bases, and 8 bases lay in between. The CDR3 has 13 residues. The CDR3 region is CASSEKEHNEQFF. CDR3 sequence (DNA): TGTGCCAGCAGTGAGAAGGAGCACAATGAGCAGTTCTTC.

The chain employs TRBV19 and TRBJ1-5, with 8 positions matching TRBD1. The V segment lost 3 bases and the J segment 5 bases; nucleotides outside the gene matches: 6. The CDR3 runs to 15 residues. Germline CDR1 LNHDA, CDR2 SQIVND (reference sequence). The CDR3 reads CASSMGQGAYQPQHF. The CDR3 DNA is TGTGCCAGTAGTATGGGCCAGGGGGCCTATCAGCCCCAGCATTTT.

This clonotype came up a few times. The chain joins TRBV7-9 to TRBJ2-7, with a weak D call TRBD1 (7 bases). Trimming left V 5 bases short and J 3 bases short, with 17 bases between. The CDR3 spans 15 residues. Germline assignment: CDR1 SEHNR and CDR2 FQNEAQ (reference sequence). The CDR3 DNA sequence: TGTGCCAGCAGCCCGATGAGGCAGGGGGGCTACGAGCAGTACTTC. This encodes CASSPMRQGGYEQYF.

The rearrangement uses TRBV10-2 and TRBJ1-1, with 7 positions matching TRBD1. After removal of 6 bases from V and 6 bases from J, the junction contained 7 bases not matched to a gene. This CDR3 region has 13 residues. Germline assignment: CDR1 WSHSY and CDR2 SAAADI. CDR3 in amino acids: CASRLTGFAEAFF. The CDR3 DNA reads TGCGCCAGCAGATTGACAGGGTTCGCTGAAGCTTTCTTT.

The CDR3 sequence is CASSLVLASAYNEQFF. CDR3 nucleotides: TGCGCCAGCAGCTTGGTACTAGCGTCCGCCTACAATGAGCAGTTCTTC. This chain connects TRBV5-1 to TRBJ2-1, with TRBD2 matching over 7 bases. The CDR3 has 16 amino acids. CDR1 and CDR2 (germline): SGHRS, YFSETQ. V trimming: 0 bases; J trimming: 2 bases; junction bases outside the gene matches: 5.

This clonotype has more than one count but fewer than ten. The V gene is TRBV15, the J gene TRBJ1-6; D is uncertain. V lost 2 bases to trimming and J lost 7 bases, with 9 bases between them. The CDR3 loop spans 14 amino acids. The germline gives CDR1 LNHNV, CDR2 YYDKDF (reference sequence). The CDR3 loop is CATSRPGYNSPLHF. The CDR3 coding sequence is TGTGCCACCAGCAGACCCGGATACAATTCACCCCTCCACTTT.

The rearrangement joins TRBV2 to TRBJ2-3, with D possibly TRBD2 on 6 matching bases. Trimming removed 8 bases at V and 4 bases at J, with 13 bases between. Germline V gene data show CDR1 as SNHLY and CDR2 as FYNNEI. This CDR3 is built from 13 residues. CDR3: CASPGLSSDTQYF. The CDR3 region has the DNA TGTGCCAGCCCGGGACTTTCATCAGATACGCAGTATTTT.

The CDR3 DNA reads as TGCGCCAGCAGCTTGGTACTAGCGGGGGGCACCTACAATGAGCAGTTCTTC. Protein: CASSLVLAGGTYNEQFF. The chain is built from TRBV5-1 and TRBJ2-1, with 12 bases identical to TRBD2. Germline CDR1 reads SGHRS; CDR2 reads YFSETQ. The CDR3 is 17 residues long. V lost 0 bases and J lost 2; bases outside the gene matches: 3.

The sample holds a few counts of this clonotype. J is TRBJ1-4 and V is TRBV7-9; 7 bases fit TRBD1. This CDR3 has 12 amino acids. Germline V gives CDR1 SEHNR, CDR2 FQNEAQ (reference sequence). With V trimmed by 5 bases and J by 11 bases, 5 bases remained unmatched. The chain's CDR3 is CASSRDREKLFF. In nucleotides, the CDR3 is TGTGCCAGCAGCAGGGACAGAGAGAAACTGTTTTTT.

J is TRBJ2-1 and V is TRBV20-1; D ambiguous. The germline gives CDR1 DFQATT, CDR2 SNEGSKA (reference sequence). The CDR3 covers 11 residues. Trimming cost V 3 bases and J 5 bases, with 5 bases left between them. In DNA form, the CDR3 reads TGCAGTGCTAGTAAGAACAATGAGCAGTTCTTC. It specifies CSASKNNEQFF.

A few counts support this clonotype. The V and J genes are TRBV12-3 or TRBV12-4 and TRBJ2-1, with D tentatively TRBD2 (7 bases). The CDR3 runs 17 residues. V lost 1 base, J lost 4 bases, and 17 bases lay in between. CDR3 sequence (DNA): TGTGCCAGCAGTTTAGGGGGAGGGGGGTGGTCTTACAATGAGCAGTTCTTC. Protein: CASSLGGGGWSYNEQFF.

In this sample, this clonotype turned up many times. The gene calls are TRBV7-2 and TRBJ1-2; D is possibly TRBD1 (5 bases). Germline CDR1 reads SGHTA; CDR2 reads FQGNSA. V lost 3 bases and J 3 bases, leaving 14 bases between the germline ends. The CDR3 has 15 amino acids. The DNA of the CDR3 is TGTGCCAGCAGCTTTCAGGGACTCAAGGACTATGGCTACACCTTC. It encodes CASSFQGLKDYGYTF.

This clonotype was seen more than once but under ten times. J is TRBJ1-5 and V is TRBV15, with 9 positions matching TRBD1. The V gene end was trimmed by 5 bases and the J gene end by 6 bases; junction bases not matched to a gene: 5. This CDR3 region has 14 residues. Germline loops: CDR1 LNHNV, CDR2 YYDKDF (reference sequence). CDR3 loop: CATSSGQGGQPQHF. The CDR3 nucleotides read TGTGCCACCAGCTCGGGACAGGGTGGTCAGCCCCAGCATTTT. The variable domain in full, with the rest retrieved from reference TRBV15 and TRBJ1-5, is DAMVIQNPRYQVTQFGKPVTLSCSQTLNHNVMYWYQQKSSQAPKLLFHYYDKDFNNEADTPDNFQSRRPNTSFCFLDIRSPGLGDTAMYLCATSSGQGGQPQHFGDGTRLSIL.

The V and J genes are TRBV20-1 and TRBJ2-7; 11 positions match TRBD2. The CDR3 is 17 residues long. Germline V lookup: CDR1 DFQATT, CDR2 SNEGSKA (reference sequence). Trimming cost V 4 bases and J 0 bases; bases outside gene matches: 11. For the CDR3, the DNA is TGCAGTGCTAAAACGACTAGCGGGGCTATAATCTCCTACGAGCAGTACTTC. Residues: CSAKTTSGAIISYEQYF.

This clonotype occurred once. The V and J genes are TRBV7-8 and TRBJ2-7, with 10 bases aligning to TRBD2. Trimming at V came to 5 bases and at J to 3 bases, leaving 10 bases not matched to a gene. The germline V gene encodes CDR1 SGHVS and CDR2 FQNEAQ. CDR3 length: 16 residues. CDR3 loop: CASSKPLAGTIYEQYF. CDR3 in DNA: TGTGCCAGCAGCAAGCCACTAGCGGGGACAATCTACGAGCAGTACTTC.

V gene TRBV7-9 combines with J gene TRBJ2-7, with D possibly matching TRBD1 (6 bases). The CDR3 runs to 13 residues. The germline gives CDR1 SEHNR, CDR2 FQNEAQ (reference sequence). V lost 4 bases and J lost 4, with 11 bases in between. The CDR3 reads CASSSTGLYEQYF. In nucleotides, the CDR3 is TGTGCCAGCAGCTCTACAGGGTTGTACGAGCAGTACTTC.